This entry lists 17 T cell receptor beta chains sequenced from one sample in a study of T-cell reconstitution after alpha-beta-depleted transplantation in children. Using unique molecular identifiers, the investigators prepared the TCRbeta library. TCRdb ran MiXCR on the PCR reads and lists one entry per CDR3 protein. The top ten clones hold roughly 5.5% of a sample with a few hundred thousand distinct CDR3 sequences, 11% of them seen once. The source material was PBMCs from the stem cell graft donor, sampled from the stem cell graft. These receptor sequences come from a human donor who donated a stem cell graft to a child with acute myeloid leukemia.

The chain is built from TRBV20-1 and TRBJ2-5; TRBD2 matches 7 bases. The CDR3 is 15 residues long. V gave up 5 bases and J gave up 1 base; unmatched junction bases: 10. CDR1 DFQATT and CDR2 SNEGSKA come from the germline V gene (reference sequence). The CDR3 spells CSAGKGGTFQETQYF. Written as DNA, the CDR3 is TGCAGTGCTGGAAAGGGAGGGACTTTCCAAGAGACCCAGTACTTC.

This clonotype was seen a handful of times. V is TRBV29-1 and J is TRBJ2-6, with unresolved D. This CDR3 comprises 14 residues. Looked up from germline, CDR1 is SQVTM and CDR2 is ANQGSEA. The V end was cut by 4 bases, the J end by 0 bases, with 7 bases between. In nucleotides, the CDR3 is TGCAGCGTTGGGGCTACCTCTGGGGCCAACGTCCTGACTTTC. As protein: CSVGATSGANVLTF.

This clonotype was detected many times. This chain uses TRBV28 with TRBJ1-4, with D possibly being TRBD1 (6 bases). This CDR3 contains 15 residues. CDR1 is MDHEN, CDR2 SYDVKM, per germline. Trimming shortened V by 4 bases and J by 8 bases, and 17 bases separated the two germline ends. CDR3 sequence: CASSSTGPQGEKLFF. In DNA form, the CDR3 reads TGTGCCAGCAGTTCAACCGGACCCCAGGGGGAAAAACTGTTTTTT.

This clonotype was seen only a few times. J is TRBJ2-7 and V is TRBV7-9, with no clear D. The CDR3 spans 15 residues. Germline V gene data show CDR1 as SEHNR and CDR2 as FQNEAQ (reference sequence). V lost 5 bases and J lost 2, with 16 bases in between. The CDR3 spells CASSPLGRGTYEQYF. For the CDR3, the DNA is TGTGCCAGCAGCCCCCTAGGACGTGGAACCTACGAGCAGTACTTC.

This clonotype showed up just a few times. This sequence joins TRBV5-6 and TRBJ1-5, with D tentatively TRBD1 (6 bases). V lost 0 bases to trimming and J lost 10 bases, with 14 bases between them. Per the germline V gene, CDR1 is SGHDT and CDR2 is YYEEEE. The length of the CDR3 is 14 residues. This chain's CDR3 is CASSLGQAIGPQHF. CDR3 bases: TGTGCCAGCAGCTTGGGACAGGCCATAGGCCCCCAGCATTTT.

The chain recombines TRBV4-2 with TRBJ1-1; TRBD1 agrees at 8 bases. The CDR3 contains 15 residues. V shed 3 bases and J 5 bases; nucleotides not matched to a gene: 8. The germline V gene has CDR1 LGHNA and CDR2 YNFKEQ. The CDR3 nucleotides are TGTGCCAGCAGCCAGGGGCAGGGGGCGCTGACTGAAGCTTTCTTT. Translating gives CASSQGQGALTEAFF.

There are a few counts of this clonotype. The rearrangement uses TRBV27 and TRBJ1-5; a possible D gene is TRBD1 (5 bases). The CDR3 is 15 residues long. The V gene lost 6 bases and the J gene lost 2 bases, with 14 bases spanning the gap. Germline V gene sequence: CDR1 MNHEY, CDR2 SMNVEV (reference sequence). The CDR3 sequence: CASRKGRIGNQPQHF. In nucleotides, the CDR3 is TGTGCCAGCAGGAAGGGGAGGATAGGCAATCAGCCCCAGCATTTT.

The chain combines TRBV11-2 with TRBJ1-4, with 8 bases identical to TRBD1. CDR1 and CDR2 from the germline V gene are SGHAT and FQNNGV. This CDR3 comprises 18 residues. With V trimmed by 3 bases and J by 5 bases, 14 bases remained unmatched. CDR3 in amino acids: CASSFSGFWRQGNEKLFF. CDR3 DNA sequence: TGTGCCAGCAGCTTTTCCGGGTTCTGGAGACAGGGGAATGAAAAACTGTTTTTT.

CDR3 sequence reads: CSARVGLAALISTDTQYF. CDR3 DNA sequence: TGCAGTGCTAGGGTTGGACTAGCGGCCTTGATCAGCACAGATACGCAGTATTTT. The chain couples TRBV20-1 to TRBJ2-3; TRBD2 agrees at 10 bases. The V gene end was trimmed by 3 bases and the J gene end by 0 bases; junction bases not matched to a gene: 12. The germline V gene encodes CDR1 DFQATT and CDR2 SNEGSKA (reference sequence). The CDR3 is 18 amino acids.

The chain uses TRBV7-9 and TRBJ1-2, with D unresolved. The germline V and J ends were trimmed by 5 bases and 0 bases, with 13 bases remaining between them. From germline, CDR1 is SEHNR and CDR2 FQNEAQ (reference sequence). The CDR3 contains 15 residues. CDR3: CASSPLAVSNYGYTF. The CDR3 DNA sequence: TGTGCCAGCAGCCCGTTGGCAGTATCTAACTATGGCTACACCTTC.

This clonotype was detected a few times. The chain uses TRBV7-9 and TRBJ1-1; no reliable D call. Germline V gives CDR1 SEHNR, CDR2 FQNEAQ (reference sequence). Trimming left V 5 bases short and J 3 bases short, with 10 bases between. The CDR3 contains 13 residues. The CDR3 loop is CASSIGGDTEAFF. CDR3 coding DNA: TGTGCCAGCAGCATCGGCGGGGACACTGAAGCTTTCTTT.

This clonotype was counted only a few times. The chain is built from TRBV11-2 and TRBJ1-1; D might be TRBD1 (5 bases). This CDR3 has 11 residues. CDR1 is SGHAT and CDR2 is FQNNGV in the germline V gene. Trimming left V 6 bases short and J 11 bases short, with 13 bases between. The CDR3 region is CASRFQGTAFF. CDR3 nucleotides: TGTGCCAGCAGGTTCCAGGGTACCGCTTTCTTT.

The chain combines TRBV7-2 with TRBJ2-1; D call uncertain. Deletions cut 4 bases from V and 9 bases from J, with 13 bases between. The germline gives CDR1 SGHTA, CDR2 FQGNSA. The CDR3 runs to 13 residues. CDR3 protein: CASSSEVAFEQFF. CDR3 in DNA: TGTGCCAGCAGCTCAGAGGTAGCTTTTGAGCAGTTCTTC. Full variable domain (outside the CDR3, taken from reference TRBV7-2 and TRBJ2-1): GAGVSQSPSNKVTEKGKDVELRCDPISGHTALYWYRQSLGQGLEFLIYFQGNSAPDKSGLPSDRFSAERTGGSVSTLTIQRTQQEDSAVYLCASSSEVAFEQFFGPGTRLTVL.

This chain connects TRBV30 to TRBJ2-3; 8 bases match TRBD2. The CDR3 totals 19 residues. V gave up 0 bases and J gave up 4 bases; unmatched junction bases: 18. The germline V gene has CDR1 GTSNPN and CDR2 SVGIG (reference sequence). The CDR3 nucleotides are TGTGCCTGGAGTGTACAAGTGTTTTACGAGCGGGAGAAATCAGATACGCAGTATTTT. It yields the protein CAWSVQVFYEREKSDTQYF.

The J gene is TRBJ1-5, the V gene TRBV12-3 or TRBV12-4; tentative D call: TRBD1 (6 bases). The CDR3 loop spans 14 amino acids. Trimming shortened V by 5 bases and J by 5 bases, and 13 bases separated the two germline ends. The CDR3 is CASSIVGGHQPQHF. CDR3 nucleotides: TGTGCCAGCAGTATAGTGGGGGGCCATCAGCCCCAGCATTTT.

The gene calls are TRBV15 and TRBJ1-3; a possible D gene is TRBD1 (5 bases). Germline V CDR1 and CDR2: LNHNV, YYDKDF (reference sequence). This CDR3 has 13 residues. Trimming left V 5 bases short and J 9 bases short, with 14 bases between. This CDR3 reads CATSWPGTGTIYF. The CDR3 DNA reads TGTGCCACCAGCTGGCCTGGGACGGGCACCATATATTTT.

The genes are TRBV20-1 and TRBJ2-7, with D possibly TRBD2 on 6 matching bases. This CDR3 comprises 14 residues. Germline assignment: CDR1 DFQATT and CDR2 SNEGSKA (reference sequence). Deletions cut 5 bases from V and 0 bases from J, with 14 bases between. CDR3 DNA: TGCAGTGCTGGTAGCGGATCCTCCTCCTACGAGCAGTACTTC. Translated, it gives CSAGSGSSSYEQYF.